Reported below is one TCR beta chain. Its antigen is not identified. The source of the sample is a study of cytomegalovirus exposure and HLA in healthy donors. General observations from the study: It was reportedly the case that the classifier diagnosed cytomegalovirus status with high specificity and sensitivity.

This CDR3 has 15 residues. Germline CDR1 reads MNHEY; CDR2 reads SVGAGI. Between the trimmed V and J ends, which lost 6 bases and 6 bases, there was a span of 20 bases. 60 Vbeta and 13 Jbeta primers were used in PCR. Produced via immunoSEQ multiplex PCR; TCRdb's table is partial and in-frame only. The sample lists some 130,000 clones, 73% occurring once. Source material: PBMCs. This receptor was obtained from a woman between 40 and 55 years old in good health and CMV-seronegative. V gene TRBV6-5 combines with J gene TRBJ1-2; the D is unclear. This chain's CDR3 is CASRSGLGRMNGYTF. The CDR3 nucleotides read TGTGCCAGCAGGTCCGGATTGGGCAGGATGAATGGCTACACCTTC.